This T cell receptor beta chain was identified during a study of cytomegalovirus exposure and HLA in healthy donors. Study observations and caveats: Most of the TCR beta V segments (in an earlier analysis) were productive either about 87% or about 30% of the time. CMV serostatus was the only recorded immune exposure for donors.

V gave up 5 bases and J gave up 8 bases; unmatched junction bases: 15. CDR1 MNHEY and CDR2 SMNVEV come from the germline V gene (reference sequence). This CDR3 is built from 17 residues. On this clone itself: The antigen is undetermined.

Healthy bone marrow donors made up the donors. With 60 Vbeta and 13 Jbeta primers, the PCR was carried out. Assay: immunoSEQ multiplex PCR; the TCRdb copy retains only in-frame clones and omits some. The data show roughly 150,000 clones, around two thirds seen once. The sequence derives from a woman under 30 in good health and CMV-seronegative. The chain joins TRBV27 to TRBJ2-6; 7 bases fit TRBD1. Sequencing was carried out using PBMCs. Written as DNA, the CDR3 is TGTGCCAGCAGTCCTAACAGGGGCCGATTCCTGTCCAACGTCCTGACTTTC. It is translated as CASSPNRGRFLSNVLTF.